Below are 9 T cell receptor beta chains sequenced from a single sample in a study of cytomegalovirus exposure and HLA in healthy donors. PCR involved 60 Vbeta and 13 Jbeta primers. TCRdb keeps only in-frame clones here, not all; method: immunoSEQ multiplex PCR. The table includes 150,000 to 170,000 clones, 79% detected once. The sequenced sample was PBMCs. All receptors come from a man aged 25-45 years in good health and CMV-seropositive.

This clone was observed a handful of times. The V gene is TRBV28, the J gene TRBJ2-1; 9 nucleotides line up with TRBD2. Looked up from germline, CDR1 is MDHEN and CDR2 is SYDVKM. This CDR3 has 14 amino acids. The V and J ends lost 3 bases and 6 bases, in that order; junction bases with no gene match: 3. As DNA, the CDR3 is TGTGCCAGCAGTTTGACTAGCGGTTCCAATGAGCAGTTCTTC. This gives the protein CASSLTSGSNEQFF.

CDR3 amino acids: CASSNRGSTDTQYF. Here the CDR3 DNA reads TGTGCCAGCAGTAACAGGGGAAGCACAGATACGCAGTATTTT. The chain joins TRBV6-1 to TRBJ2-3, with 7 positions matching TRBD1. V shed 5 bases and J 0 bases; nucleotides not matched to a gene: 2. Germline lookup yields CDR1 MNHNS and CDR2 SASEGT. This CDR3 spans 14 amino acids.

The chain uses TRBV5-5 and TRBJ1-5; D ambiguous. The germline CDR1 and CDR2 sequences are SGHKS and YYEKEE (reference sequence). V was cut by 0 bases and J by 3 bases, with 7 bases left in between. The CDR3 sequence is 14 residues long. The CDR3 protein is CASSLDLVNQPQHF. The DNA of the CDR3 is TGTGCCAGCAGCTTGGACTTAGTCAATCAGCCCCAGCATTTT.

This rearrangement joins TRBV10-3 to TRBJ1-1; D is ambiguous. The V end was cut by 6 bases, the J end by 10 bases, with 21 bases between. CDR1 ENHRY and CDR2 SYGVKD come from the germline V gene. The CDR3 totals 14 residues. DNA of the CDR3: TGTGCCATCAGGACCCAAACACGCGGGGAGGGAGCTTTCTTT. Its protein is CAIRTQTRGEGAFF.

In the case of this clone: The same CDR3 is also encoded by other DNA sequences in this sample. V usage is TRBV14 and J usage is TRBJ2-7; TRBD1 agrees at 9 bases. J was trimmed by 2 bases and V by 1 base; bases with no gene match: 3. The germline gives CDR1 SGHDN, CDR2 FVKESK. The CDR3 runs to 15 residues. CDR3 in amino acids: CASSQGQGVTYEQYF. In DNA form, the CDR3 reads TGTGCCAGCAGCCAAGGACAGGGGGTCACCTACGAGCAGTACTTC.

The chain couples TRBV28 to TRBJ2-3; 12 nucleotides agree with TRBD1. Germline CDR1 is MDHEN and CDR2 is SYDVKM. Trimming at V came to 2 bases and at J to 4 bases, leaving 4 bases not matched to a gene. CDR3 length: 16 amino acids. The CDR3 DNA follows: TGTGCCAGCAGTTTAGGGGGACAGGGGGCTCCAGATACGCAGTATTTT. As protein: CASSLGGQGAPDTQYF.

The V and J genes are TRBV11-1 and TRBJ1-1; 11 positions match TRBD1. Germline trimming cut 5 bases from V and 1 base from J; bases unmatched to any gene: 3. The CDR3 sequence is 15 residues long. Germline V gene sequence: CDR1 SGHAT, CDR2 FQDESV (reference sequence). The DNA of the CDR3 is TGTGCCAGCAGCCCCGGACAGGGGGCGAACACTGAAGCTTTCTTT. This codes for CASSPGQGANTEAFF.

The chain joins TRBV6-1 to TRBJ1-2; D is uncertain. In germline, CDR1 is MNHNS, CDR2 SASEGT. The CDR3 consists of 9 residues. Trimming removed 4 bases at V and 13 bases at J, with 7 bases between. The CDR3 here is CASSGPITF. CDR3 nucleotide sequence: TGTGCCAGCAGTGGGCCGATCACCTTC.

The chain is built from TRBV19 and TRBJ1-5; 7 bases map to TRBD1. This CDR3 is built from 18 residues. Germline V gene lookup returns CDR1 LNHDA and CDR2 SQIVND (reference sequence). With 0 bases clipped from V and 4 bases from J, the junction kept 12 bases outside the gene matches. The CDR3 is CASSIDYPRAGGNQPQHF. The CDR3 nucleotides read TGTGCCAGTAGTATAGATTACCCCCGGGCAGGGGGGAATCAGCCCCAGCATTTT.